This entry describes one TCR beta chain. Profiling relied on immunoSEQ multiplex PCR, and the TCRdb table lists in-frame clones only, not all of them. The sample yields about 2.5 million clones, under 95% seen once. The sample comes from a study of shared clonotypes between healthy human individuals. The CDR3 sequence is 12 residues long. The germline V gene encodes CDR1 SNHLY and CDR2 FYNNEI. V was cut by 2 bases and J by 6 bases, with 8 bases left in between. The chain recombines TRBV2 with TRBJ2-7, with unresolved D. Sequencing was performed on naive CD4+ T cells from PBMCs. The subset is: CD45RA+ positively selected. The receptor comes from a man aged 18 to 29 in good health. Some clones in this sample may be carry-over from other donors' samples. The CDR3 sequence is CASSERVGEQYF. CDR3 coding DNA: TGTGCCAGCAGTGAAAGGGTCGGCGAGCAGTACTTC.